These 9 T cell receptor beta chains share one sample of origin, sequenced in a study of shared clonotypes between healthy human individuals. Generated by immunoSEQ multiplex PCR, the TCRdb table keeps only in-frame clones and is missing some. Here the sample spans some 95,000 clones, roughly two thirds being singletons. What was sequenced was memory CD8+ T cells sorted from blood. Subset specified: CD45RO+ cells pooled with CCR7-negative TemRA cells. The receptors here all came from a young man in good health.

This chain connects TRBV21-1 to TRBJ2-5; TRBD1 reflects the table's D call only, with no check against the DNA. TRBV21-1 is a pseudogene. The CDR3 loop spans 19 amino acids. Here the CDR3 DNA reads TGTGCCAGCAGCAAAGGGGCCACAGTGGGTAGTTGGTTGGGAGAGACCCAGTACTTC. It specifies CASSKGATVGSWLGETQYF.

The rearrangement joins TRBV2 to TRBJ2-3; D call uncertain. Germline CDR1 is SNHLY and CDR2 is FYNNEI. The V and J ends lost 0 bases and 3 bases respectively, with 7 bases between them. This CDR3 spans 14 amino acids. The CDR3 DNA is TGTGCCAGCAGTGAAGCCTTAAATACAGATACGCAGTATTTT. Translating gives CASSEALNTDTQYF.

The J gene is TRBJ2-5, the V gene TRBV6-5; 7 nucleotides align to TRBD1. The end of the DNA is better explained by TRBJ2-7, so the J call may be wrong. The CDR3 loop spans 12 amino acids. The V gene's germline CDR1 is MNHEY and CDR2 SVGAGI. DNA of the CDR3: TGTGCCAGCAGGGGACAGTCCTACGAGCAGTACTTC. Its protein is CASRGQSYEQYF.

The CDR3 here is CASSLSPGVGYTF. The CDR3 DNA is TGTGCCAGCAGTTTATCCCCCGGGGTTGGCTACACCTTC. The V call is TRBV27, the J call TRBJ1-2, with D unresolved. Trimming cost V 0 bases and J 7 bases, with 9 bases left between them. Germline loops: CDR1 MNHEY, CDR2 SMNVEV (reference sequence). The CDR3 is 13 amino acids.

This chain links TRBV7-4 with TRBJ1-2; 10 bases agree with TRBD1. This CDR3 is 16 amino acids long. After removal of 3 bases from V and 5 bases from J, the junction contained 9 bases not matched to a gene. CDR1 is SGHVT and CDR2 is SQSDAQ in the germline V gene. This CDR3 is CASSFSGQGIVYGYTF. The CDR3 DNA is TGTGCCAGCAGCTTTTCGGGACAGGGGATTGTTTATGGCTACACCTTC. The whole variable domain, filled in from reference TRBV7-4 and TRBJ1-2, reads GAGVSQSPRYKVAKRGRDVALRCDSISGHVTLYWYRQTLGQGSEVLTYSQSDAQRDKSGRPSGRFSAERPERSVSTLKIQRTEQGDSAVYLCASSFSGQGIVYGYTFGSGTRLTVV.

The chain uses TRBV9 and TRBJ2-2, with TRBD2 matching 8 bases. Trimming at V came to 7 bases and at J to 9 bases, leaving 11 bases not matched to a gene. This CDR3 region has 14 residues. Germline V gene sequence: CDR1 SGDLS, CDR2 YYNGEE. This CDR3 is CASQPGLDQRELFF. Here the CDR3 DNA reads TGTGCCAGCCAGCCGGGACTAGACCAGAGGGAGCTGTTTTTT. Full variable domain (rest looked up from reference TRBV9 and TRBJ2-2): DSGVTQTPKHLITATGQRVTLRCSPRSGDLSVYWYQQSLDQGLQFLIQYYNGEERAKGNILERFSAQQFPDLHSELNLSSLELGDSALYFCASQPGLDQRELFFGEGSRLTVL.

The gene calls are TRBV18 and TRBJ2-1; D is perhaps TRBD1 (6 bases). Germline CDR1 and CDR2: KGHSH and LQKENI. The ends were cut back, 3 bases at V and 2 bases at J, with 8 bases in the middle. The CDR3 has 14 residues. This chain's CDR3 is CASSPDRTYNEQFF. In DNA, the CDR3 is TGTGCCAGCTCACCGGACAGAACCTACAATGAGCAGTTCTTC.

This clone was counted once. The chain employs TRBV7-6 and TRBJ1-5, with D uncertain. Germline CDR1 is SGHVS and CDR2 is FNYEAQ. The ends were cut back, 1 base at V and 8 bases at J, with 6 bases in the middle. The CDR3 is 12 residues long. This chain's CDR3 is CASSLGEEPQHF. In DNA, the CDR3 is TGTGCCAGCAGCTTAGGGGAGGAGCCCCAGCATTTT.

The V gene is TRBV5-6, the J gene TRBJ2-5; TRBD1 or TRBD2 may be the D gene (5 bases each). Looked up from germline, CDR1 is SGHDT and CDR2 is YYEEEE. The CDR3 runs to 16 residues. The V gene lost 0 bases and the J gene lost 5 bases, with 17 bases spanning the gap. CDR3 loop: CASSLALGELWETQYF. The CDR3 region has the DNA TGTGCCAGCAGCTTGGCCTTGGGGGAGCTCTGGGAGACCCAGTACTTC. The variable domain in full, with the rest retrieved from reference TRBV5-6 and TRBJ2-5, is DAGVTQSPTHLIKTRGQQVTLRCSPKSGHDTVSWYQQALGQGPQFIFQYYEEEERQRGNFPDRFSGHQFPNYSSELNVNALLLGDSALYLCASSLALGELWETQYFGPGTRLLVL.